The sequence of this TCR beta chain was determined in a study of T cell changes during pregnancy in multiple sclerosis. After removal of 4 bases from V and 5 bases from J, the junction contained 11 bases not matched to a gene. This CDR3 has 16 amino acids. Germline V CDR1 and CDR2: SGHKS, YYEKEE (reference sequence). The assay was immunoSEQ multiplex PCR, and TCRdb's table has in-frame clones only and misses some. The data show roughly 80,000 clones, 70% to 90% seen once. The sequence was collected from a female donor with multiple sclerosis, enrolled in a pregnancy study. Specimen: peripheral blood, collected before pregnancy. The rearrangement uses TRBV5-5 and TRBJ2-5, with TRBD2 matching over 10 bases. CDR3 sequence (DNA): TGTGCCAGCAGCGCGACCGGGACTAGCGTACGGGAGACCCAGTACTTC. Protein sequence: CASSATGTSVRETQYF.